These 32 T cell receptor beta chains came from one sample sequenced in a study of T cells in Graves' hyperthyroidism and ophthalmopathy. RNA transcripts provided the source from which TCR beta CDR3 regions were amplified. HTBI primers were employed in a first-round RT-PCR of the TCR CDR3. TCRdb redid the calling of the multiplex PCR reads with MiXCR, one entry per CDR3 protein. Of some 700,000 distinct CDR3 sequences listed, around 16% are singletons. The sample comprised blood. The receptors shown here come from a man aged 45-65 years with Graves' hyperthyroidism.

This clonotype was observed at least ten times. The J gene is TRBJ1-1, the V gene TRBV2; D is unresolved. The CDR3 has 13 residues. CDR1 is SNHLY, CDR2 FYNNEI, per germline. The V gene lost 6 bases and the J gene lost 2 bases, with 10 bases spanning the gap. CDR3 sequence: CASSLDVNTEAFF. CDR3 DNA sequence: TGTGCCAGCAGCCTGGACGTAAACACTGAAGCTTTCTTT.

This clonotype showed up many times. The chain employs TRBV2 and TRBJ1-5; TRBD1 matches 9 bases. CDR1 is SNHLY, CDR2 FYNNEI, per germline. With V trimmed by 7 bases and J by 6 bases, 7 bases remained unmatched. This CDR3 region has 14 residues. The chain's CDR3 is CASMVETGGQPQHF. The CDR3 nucleotides are TGTGCCAGCATGGTCGAGACAGGGGGTCAGCCCCAGCATTTT.

V usage is TRBV5-1 and J usage is TRBJ1-2; D call uncertain. From germline, CDR1 is SGHRS and CDR2 YFSETQ. Between the trimmed V and J ends, which lost 4 bases and 1 base, there was a span of 11 bases. The CDR3 is made up of 14 amino acids. The CDR3 DNA is TGCGCCAGCAGCGAAAACAGTGTTAACTATGGCTACACCTTC. It codes for CASSENSVNYGYTF.

This clonotype was detected a few times. The V and J genes are TRBV7-9 and TRBJ2-7; 8 nucleotides match TRBD1. The CDR3 has 14 residues. V lost 5 bases, J lost 5 bases, and 8 bases stayed unmatched. Germline lookup yields CDR1 SEHNR and CDR2 FQNEAQ (reference sequence). In DNA, the CDR3 is TGTGCCAGCAGCCTGGACAGGGAGGCCCACGAGCAGTACTTC. It translates to CASSLDREAHEQYF.

This clonotype was observed at least ten times. The chain uses TRBV7-3 and TRBJ2-3; D gene ambiguous. The CDR3 contains 13 residues. The germline CDR1 and CDR2 sequences are SGHTA and FQGTGA. V shed 9 bases and J shed 3 bases, with 13 bases lying between them. This CDR3 reads CASSRHRTDTQYF. The CDR3 DNA reads TGTGCCAGTTCACGGCACAGAACAGATACGCAGTATTTT.

This clonotype was observed at least ten times. The chain combines TRBV28 with TRBJ2-1, with a possible D match to TRBD2 (6 bases). The CDR3 runs 16 residues. The V end was cut by 4 bases, the J end by 0 bases, with 13 bases between. Germline lookup yields CDR1 MDHEN and CDR2 SYDVKM. The CDR3 sequence: CASSSGYGSSYNEQFF. The CDR3 coding sequence is TGTGCCAGCAGTTCCGGCTACGGGAGCTCCTACAATGAGCAGTTCTTC.

The chain recombines TRBV2 with TRBJ2-4, with D perhaps matching TRBD1 (6 bases). The CDR3 totals 14 residues. The germline gives CDR1 SNHLY, CDR2 FYNNEI. Trimming left V 1 base short and J 8 bases short, with 12 bases between. This CDR3 is CASSEGQGLDIQYF. In DNA, the CDR3 is TGTGCCAGCAGTGAAGGGCAGGGGCTTGACATTCAGTACTTC. The entire variable domain, with the rest obtained from reference TRBV2 and TRBJ2-4, is as follows: EPEVTQTPSHQVTQMGQEVILRCVPISNHLYFYWYRQILGQKVEFLVSFYNNEISEKSEIFDDQFSVERPDGSNFTLKIRSTKLEDSAMYFCASSEGQGLDIQYFGAGTRLSVL.

This clonotype appeared many times. The V gene is TRBV28, the J gene TRBJ2-7; the D is unclear. The CDR3 consists of 15 residues. Germline assignment: CDR1 MDHEN and CDR2 SYDVKM. The V and J ends lost 2 bases and 1 base respectively, with 12 bases between them. CDR3 coding DNA: TGTGCCAGCAGTTTAATAACGGTTGGATCCTACGAGCAGTACTTC. Protein sequence: CASSLITVGSYEQYF.

This clonotype was counted between two and nine times. This chain joins TRBV20-1 and TRBJ1-2; D not resolved. With 5 bases removed from V and 1 base from J, the gap between germline ends came to 14 bases. The CDR3 runs to 14 residues. From germline, CDR1 is DFQATT and CDR2 SNEGSKA (reference sequence). The CDR3 sequence: CSAPGGGINYGYTF. The CDR3 DNA reads TGCAGTGCTCCCGGAGGAGGGATTAACTATGGCTACACCTTC.

The gene calls are TRBV5-6 and TRBJ2-1; 9 nucleotides match TRBD2. Germline V gene data show CDR1 as SGHDT and CDR2 as YYEEEE. J lost 9 bases, V lost 4 bases, and 14 bases had no gene match. This CDR3 has 16 residues. For the CDR3, the DNA is TGTGCCAGCAGCCTGTTCGGTGCGGGAGGGGTAACTGAGCAGTTCTTC. The encoded protein is CASSLFGAGGVTEQFF.

This clonotype was seen repeatedly, ten times or more. V gene TRBV11-2 combines with J gene TRBJ2-1; 7 bases are a match to TRBD2. V dropped 1 base and J dropped 4; count of bases not matched to a gene: 10. The CDR3 sequence is 17 residues long. Germline CDR1 reads SGHAT; CDR2 reads FQNNGV. In nucleotides, the CDR3 is TGTGCCAGCAGCTTAGGTCGGTCGGGAGGTTCGTACAATGAGCAGTTCTTC. Protein sequence: CASSLGRSGGSYNEQFF.

This clonotype was found many times. The chain is built from TRBV2 and TRBJ2-1; no definite D call. Deletions cut 6 bases from V and 6 bases from J, with 12 bases between. The length of the CDR3 is 13 residues. Germline V CDR1 and CDR2: SNHLY, FYNNEI. In nucleotides, the CDR3 is TGTGCCAGCAGGGTGACCAACGCCAATGAGCAGTTCTTC. This translates into CASRVTNANEQFF. The full variable domain, with the rest looked up from reference TRBV2 and TRBJ2-1, is EPEVTQTPSHQVTQMGQEVILRCVPISNHLYFYWYRQILGQKVEFLVSFYNNEISEKSEIFDDQFSVERPDGSNFTLKIRSTKLEDSAMYFCASRVTNANEQFFGPGTRLTVL.

This clonotype was seen many times. The chain recombines TRBV6-5 with TRBJ1-3, with no clear D. Trimming left V 0 bases short and J 1 base short, with 10 bases between. The CDR3 spans 16 residues. The V gene's germline CDR1 is MNHEY and CDR2 SVGAGI. In DNA form, the CDR3 reads TGTGCCAGCAGTTACTCGACGGTCAGTTCTGGAAACACCATATATTTT. It translates to CASSYSTVSSGNTIYF.

In its sample, this clonotype was seen a few times. The CDR3 reads CASSLLGPSGRALRLSYEQYF. CDR3 coding DNA: TGTGCCAGCAGTTTATTGGGGCCCAGCGGGAGGGCCCTTCGGTTAAGCTACGAGCAGTACTTC. The V gene is TRBV28, the J gene TRBJ2-7; 10 bases match TRBD2. Per germline, CDR1 MDHEN and CDR2 SYDVKM. J was trimmed by 3 bases and V by 1 base; bases with no gene match: 21. This CDR3 comprises 21 residues.

This clonotype has at least ten counts. Germline and junction disagree at one end, which may indicate a read error. V is TRBV6-1 and J is TRBJ1-2, with D hard to call. CDR1 and CDR2 (germline): MNHNS, SASEGT. The CDR3 has 15 amino acids. CDR3 sequence (DNA): TGTGCCGGCAGTGAAGAGTTCGCGACAAGGGATGGCTACACCTTC. It yields the protein CAGSEEFATRDGYTF.

This clonotype has more than one count but fewer than ten. The genes are TRBV7-6 and TRBJ2-7; D remains ambiguous. The CDR3 is made up of 13 amino acids. The V gene's germline CDR1 is SGHVS and CDR2 FNYEAQ. V gave up 5 bases and J gave up 4 bases, with 12 bases separating them. As DNA, the CDR3 is TGTGCCAGCAGCCCCGTGACCCTTTACGAGCAGTACTTC. It codes for CASSPVTLYEQYF.

This clonotype was recorded at least ten times. The rearrangement joins TRBV27 to TRBJ2-5, with D perhaps being TRBD1 or TRBD2 (6 bases each). Germline CDR1 and CDR2: MNHEY and SMNVEV (reference sequence). This CDR3 has 11 residues. V lost 11 bases and J lost 9, with 16 bases in between. CDR3: CAHNARGAQYF. The CDR3 bases are TGTGCCCACAACGCTAGGGGGGCCCAGTACTTC.

This clonotype was observed many times. The V and J genes are TRBV19 and TRBJ1-1; D remains unclear. Trimming stripped 4 bases from V and 2 bases from J, with 8 bases between. The CDR3 loop spans 13 amino acids. Germline V gene sequence: CDR1 LNHDA, CDR2 SQIVND (reference sequence). The CDR3 DNA reads TGTGCCAGTAGTAGCAGCATAAACACTGAAGCTTTCTTT. It yields the protein CASSSSINTEAFF.

V gene TRBV27 combines with J gene TRBJ2-1, with a weak D call TRBD2 (6 bases). In germline, CDR1 is MNHEY, CDR2 SMNVEV (reference sequence). The CDR3 sequence is 14 residues long. V was shortened by 6 bases and J by 8 bases, with 17 bases between the two germline ends. CDR3 sequence: CASRLIGGIYEQFF. The CDR3 DNA sequence: TGTGCCAGCAGGCTTATCGGAGGGATCTATGAGCAGTTCTTC.

With regard to this clonotype: Given a much more abundant clone one base away, this may be a read error. J is TRBJ1-2 and V is TRBV6-8; 8 bases fit TRBD1. J lost 1 base, V lost 6 bases, and 10 bases had no gene match. This CDR3 contains 16 residues. From germline, CDR1 is MNHGY and CDR2 SAAAGT. CDR3 protein: CASSHRRGQVNYGYTF. The CDR3 nucleotides read TGTGCCAGCAGCCACCGGAGGGGACAGGTTAACTATGGCTACACCTTC.

Concerning this clonotype: This may be a read error, as it is one base from a much larger clone. V and J are TRBV2 and TRBJ1-1; D is unresolved. This CDR3 spans 13 amino acids. Germline lookup yields CDR1 SNHLY and CDR2 FYNNEI. The V end was cut by 4 bases, the J end by 0 bases, with 6 bases between. The CDR3 spells CASSGAMNTEAFF. CDR3 coding DNA: TGTGCCAGCAGTGGGGCCATGAACACTGAAGCTTTCTTT. Looking up the rest from reference TRBV2 and TRBJ1-1 gives the full variable domain: EPEVTQTPSHQVTQMGQEVILRCVPISNHLYFYWYRQILGQKVEFLVSFYNNEISEKSEIFDDQFSVERPDGSNFTLKIRSTKLEDSAMYFCASSGAMNTEAFFGQGTRLTVV.

The count of this clonotype is one. The J gene is TRBJ2-7, the V gene TRBV10-3; D is possibly TRBD2 (6 bases). V was shortened by 3 bases and J by 2 bases, with 14 bases between the two germline ends. There are 15 residues in the CDR3. Germline CDR1 reads ENHRY; CDR2 reads SYGVKD. The CDR3 reads CAISDWGGRTYEQYF. The CDR3 DNA reads TGTGCCATCAGTGATTGGGGAGGTAGAACCTACGAGCAGTACTTC.

This clonotype was seen repeatedly, ten times or more. The rearrangement links TRBV29-1 to TRBJ2-3, with TRBD2 identical over 8 bases. V shed 4 bases, J shed 0 bases, and the junction held 0 bases outside the gene matches. The germline gives CDR1 SQVTM, CDR2 ANQGSEA. CDR3 length: 13 residues. The CDR3 loop reads CSVASGSTDTQYF. In DNA form, the CDR3 reads TGCAGCGTTGCTAGCGGGAGCACAGATACGCAGTATTTT.

This chain joins TRBV28 and TRBJ2-1; 8 positions agree with TRBD2. This CDR3 is 15 amino acids long. The junction had 13 bases not matched to a gene; V was cut back by 6 bases and J by 9 bases. CDR1 MDHEN and CDR2 SYDVKM come from the germline V gene. This chain's CDR3 is CASSEPGLVVCEQFF. The CDR3 DNA is TGTGCCAGCAGCGAACCGGGACTAGTGGTTTGTGAGCAGTTCTTC. The full variable domain, in which reference TRBV28 and TRBJ2-1 provide the parts outside the CDR3, is DVKVTQSSRYLVKRTGEKVFLECVQDMDHENMFWYRQDPGLGLRLIYFSYDVKMKEKGDIPEGYSVSREKKERFSLILESASTNQTSMYLCASSEPGLVVCEQFFGPGTRLTVL.

The genes are TRBV20-1 and TRBJ2-2, with D unresolved. Germline V gives CDR1 DFQATT, CDR2 SNEGSKA (reference sequence). V lost 3 bases, J lost 0 bases, and 5 bases lay in between. This CDR3 comprises 13 residues. The chain's CDR3 is CSASYTNTGELFF. CDR3 coding DNA: TGCAGTGCTAGTTATACGAACACCGGGGAGCTGTTTTTT.

On this clonotype itself: A read error may explain this, as a much larger clone is one base away. The genes are TRBV19 and TRBJ1-5; D possibly corresponds to TRBD1 (5 bases). The CDR3 has 15 amino acids. V was trimmed by 4 bases and J by 2 bases, leaving 12 bases between them. Germline CDR1 is LNHDA and CDR2 is SQIVND (reference sequence). In DNA form, the CDR3 reads TGTGCCAGTAGTACCGGGGGTTTCGGCAATCAGCCCCAGCATTTT. Protein: CASSTGGFGNQPQHF.

This clonotype was detected many times. The CDR3 DNA reads TGTGCCAGCAGTCCCTCGGGGCGAGGCCACACAGATACGCAGTATTTT. Translating it yields CASSPSGRGHTDTQYF. The chain recombines TRBV28 with TRBJ2-3; possibly TRBD1 or TRBD2 for D (5 bases each). The CDR3 contains 16 residues. Germline lookup yields CDR1 MDHEN and CDR2 SYDVKM. Trimming stripped 5 bases from V and 2 bases from J, with 17 bases between.

Ten or more counts support this clonotype. The chain recombines TRBV7-2 with TRBJ1-1; 8 bases agree with TRBD1. The V segment lost 3 bases and the J segment 6 bases; nucleotides outside the gene matches: 3. Germline CDR1 is SGHTA and CDR2 is FQGNSA. The CDR3 sequence is 13 residues long. Written as DNA, the CDR3 is TGTGCCAGCAGCTTCCTACAGGGGGCTGAAGCTTTCTTT. It yields the protein CASSFLQGAEAFF.

This clonotype was counted only a few times. CDR3 amino acids: CSARVYRGNEKLFF. The CDR3 DNA reads as TGCAGTGCTAGAGTTTACAGAGGAAATGAAAAACTGTTTTTT. The chain carries TRBV20-1 and TRBJ1-4, with D unresolved. The CDR3 is 14 amino acids. V was cut by 1 base and J by 5 bases, with 11 bases left in between. Germline V CDR1 and CDR2: DFQATT, SNEGSKA (reference sequence).

This clonotype has more than one count but fewer than ten. The chain employs TRBV4-1 and TRBJ2-5; 8 positions match TRBD2. After removal of 1 base from V and 4 bases from J, the junction contained 5 bases not matched to a gene. The CDR3 extends over 15 amino acids. Germline CDR1 MGHRA, CDR2 YSYEKL. CDR3 residues: CASSQAGREGETQYF. The DNA of the CDR3 is TGCGCCAGCAGCCAAGCTGGACGGGAGGGAGAGACCCAGTACTTC.

The chain recombines TRBV6-1 with TRBJ2-1; D may match TRBD1 or TRBD2 (5 bases each). The germline V and J ends were trimmed by 3 bases and 10 bases, with 13 bases remaining between them. The CDR3 is made up of 13 amino acids. CDR1 and CDR2 from the germline V gene are MNHNS and SASEGT. The CDR3 sequence is CASSEGPHGEQFF. The CDR3 DNA reads as TGTGCCAGCAGTGAGGGACCGCATGGCGAGCAGTTCTTC.

The chain couples TRBV6-1 to TRBJ1-1, with D unclear. Germline CDR1 MNHNS, CDR2 SASEGT. The length of the CDR3 is 12 residues. Trimming left V 7 bases short and J 5 bases short, with 11 bases between. DNA of the CDR3: TGTGCCAGCATAAAGGAGAAAACTGAAGCTTTCTTT. Translation gives CASIKEKTEAFF.